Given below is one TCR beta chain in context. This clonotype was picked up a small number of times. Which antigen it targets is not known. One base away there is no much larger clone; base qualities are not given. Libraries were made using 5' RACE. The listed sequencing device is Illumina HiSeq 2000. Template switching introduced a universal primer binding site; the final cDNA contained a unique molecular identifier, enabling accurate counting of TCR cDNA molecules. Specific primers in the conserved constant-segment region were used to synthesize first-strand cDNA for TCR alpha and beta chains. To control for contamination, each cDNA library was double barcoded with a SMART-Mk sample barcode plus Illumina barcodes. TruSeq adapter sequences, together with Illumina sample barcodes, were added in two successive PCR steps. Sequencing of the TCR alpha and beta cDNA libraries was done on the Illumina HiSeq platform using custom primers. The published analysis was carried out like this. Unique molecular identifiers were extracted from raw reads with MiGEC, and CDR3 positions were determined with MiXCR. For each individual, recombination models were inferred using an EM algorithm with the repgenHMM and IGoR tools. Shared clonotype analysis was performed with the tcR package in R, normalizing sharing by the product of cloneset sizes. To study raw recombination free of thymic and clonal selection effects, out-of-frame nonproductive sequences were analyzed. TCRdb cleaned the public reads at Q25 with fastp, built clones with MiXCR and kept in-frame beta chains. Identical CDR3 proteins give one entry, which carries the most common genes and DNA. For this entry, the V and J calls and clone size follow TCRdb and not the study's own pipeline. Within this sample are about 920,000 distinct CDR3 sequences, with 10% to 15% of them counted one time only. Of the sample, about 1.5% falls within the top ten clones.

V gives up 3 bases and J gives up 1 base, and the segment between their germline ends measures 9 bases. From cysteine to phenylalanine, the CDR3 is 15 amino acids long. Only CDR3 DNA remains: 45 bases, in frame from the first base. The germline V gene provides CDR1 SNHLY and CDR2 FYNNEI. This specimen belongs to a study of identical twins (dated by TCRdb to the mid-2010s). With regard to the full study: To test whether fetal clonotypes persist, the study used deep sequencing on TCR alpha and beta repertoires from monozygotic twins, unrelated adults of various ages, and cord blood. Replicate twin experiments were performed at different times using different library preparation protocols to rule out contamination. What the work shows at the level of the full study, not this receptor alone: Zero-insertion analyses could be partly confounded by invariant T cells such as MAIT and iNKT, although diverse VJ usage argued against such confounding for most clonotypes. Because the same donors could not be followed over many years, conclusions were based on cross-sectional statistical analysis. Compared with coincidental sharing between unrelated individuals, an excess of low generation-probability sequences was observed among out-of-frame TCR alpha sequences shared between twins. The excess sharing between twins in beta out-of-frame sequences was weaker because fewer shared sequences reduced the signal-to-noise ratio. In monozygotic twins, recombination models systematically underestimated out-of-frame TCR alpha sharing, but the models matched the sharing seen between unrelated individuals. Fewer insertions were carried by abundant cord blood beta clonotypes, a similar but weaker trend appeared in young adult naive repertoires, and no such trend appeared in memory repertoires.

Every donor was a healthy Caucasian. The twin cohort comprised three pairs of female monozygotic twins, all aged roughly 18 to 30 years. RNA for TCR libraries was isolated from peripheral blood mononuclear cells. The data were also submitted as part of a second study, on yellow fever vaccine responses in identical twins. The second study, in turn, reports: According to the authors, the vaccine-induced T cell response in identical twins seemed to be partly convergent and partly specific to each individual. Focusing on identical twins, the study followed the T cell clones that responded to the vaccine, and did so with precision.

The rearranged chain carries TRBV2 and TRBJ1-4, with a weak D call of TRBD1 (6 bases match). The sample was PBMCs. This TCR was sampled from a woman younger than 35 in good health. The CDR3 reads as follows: CASSDQTGTNEKLFF. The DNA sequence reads TGTGCCAGCAGTGACCAGACAGGAACTAATGAAAAACTGTTTTTT.